The text below deals with one T cell receptor beta chain. The sample is drawn from a study of blood T cells in healthy people across ages. The V and J ends lost 7 bases and 5 bases, in that order; junction bases with no gene match: 8. This CDR3 has 14 amino acids. For the second PCR, which ran for roughly 6 to 12 cycles, a sample-barcoded 5' primer and a J-beta primer mix were used. TCRdb called the 5' RACE reads again in MiXCR, with one record for every CDR3 protein. The sample carries about 1.7 million distinct CDR3 sequences, under 30% recorded once. Material for sequencing was blood. The chain couples TRBV12-3 or TRBV12-4 to TRBJ2-5, with 9 bases fitting TRBD2. This TCR came from a woman aged 25 to 45 in good health. The CDR3 DNA reads as TGTGCCAGCACCACGCGGGGGGGCGGGGAGACCCAGTACTTC. It is translated as CASTTRGGGETQYF.